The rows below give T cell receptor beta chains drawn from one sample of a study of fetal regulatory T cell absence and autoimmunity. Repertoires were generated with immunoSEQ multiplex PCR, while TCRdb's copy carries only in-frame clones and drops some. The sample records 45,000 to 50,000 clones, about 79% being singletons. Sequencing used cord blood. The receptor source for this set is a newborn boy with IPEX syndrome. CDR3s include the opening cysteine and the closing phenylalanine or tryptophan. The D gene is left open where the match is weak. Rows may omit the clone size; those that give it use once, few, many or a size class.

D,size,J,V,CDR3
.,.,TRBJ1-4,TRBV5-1,CASSLEQGPMFFNEKLFF
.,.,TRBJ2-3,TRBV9,CASSVGYTDTQYF
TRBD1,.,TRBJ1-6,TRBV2,CASSEQGAGSPLHF
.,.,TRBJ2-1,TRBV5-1,CASSPRDSYNEQFF
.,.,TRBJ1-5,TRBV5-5,CASSPRAVSNQPQHF
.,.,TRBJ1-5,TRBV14,CASSQGVNQPQHF
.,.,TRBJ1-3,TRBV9,CASKGAYGNTIYF
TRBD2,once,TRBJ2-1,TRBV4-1,CASSLLPLAGGSNEQFF
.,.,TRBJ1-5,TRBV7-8,CASSLVRAARYSNQPQHF
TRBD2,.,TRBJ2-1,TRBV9,CASSVSGRLTYEQFF
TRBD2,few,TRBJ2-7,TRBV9,CASSVDLAGTEQYF
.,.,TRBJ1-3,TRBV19,CASSIGQGKGNTIYF
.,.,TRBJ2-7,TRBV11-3,CASSLSQARRSSYEQYF
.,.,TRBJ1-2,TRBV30,CAWSLSRDTHGYTF
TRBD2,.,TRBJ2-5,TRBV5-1,CASSLVASGDQETQYF
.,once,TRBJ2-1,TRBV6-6,CASSYSGIANEQFF
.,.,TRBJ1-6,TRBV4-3,CASSQEVWGNSPLHF